A single sample is the source of the 25 T cell receptor beta chains below, sequenced in a study of cytomegalovirus exposure and HLA in healthy donors listed by TCRdb under 2017. The method behind the library was the immunoSEQ multiplex PCR assay. TCRdb stores this immuneACCESS table with in-frame sequences only. Part of the clones is absent; in the studies checked, under half of the shortfall reflects unresolved V genes, and no reason is known for the rest. A total of some 210,000 clones appear in this sample, over 65% of them only once. The ten top clones hold 5.5% to 7% of the sample. The sequenced sample consisted of PBMCs. The receptors originated from a woman between 18 and 30 years old in good health and CMV-seronegative.

V usage is TRBV6-5 and J usage is TRBJ2-2; TRBD2 matches 9 bases. Germline CDR1 MNHEY, CDR2 SVGAGI. The CDR3 has 15 amino acids. V dropped 10 bases and J dropped 6; count of bases not matched to a gene: 12. CDR3 loop: CATVTVAGEAGELFF. In DNA, the CDR3 is TGTGCCACCGTTACCGTAGCGGGAGAGGCCGGGGAGCTGTTTTTT.

The J gene is TRBJ2-5, the V gene TRBV7-6, with D perhaps TRBD1 or TRBD2 (6 bases each). V was trimmed by 3 bases and J by 5 bases, leaving 19 bases between them. The germline gives CDR1 SGHVS, CDR2 FNYEAQ. The CDR3 contains 16 residues. CDR3 nucleotides: TGTGCCAGCAGCTTTACATTCGGGGGCCCAGGGGAGACCCAGTACTTC. This codes for CASSFTFGGPGETQYF.

The rearrangement links TRBV27 to TRBJ1-1; possibly TRBD1 for D (6 bases). V shed 4 bases and J shed 3 bases, with 36 bases lying between them. Per the germline V gene, CDR1 is MNHEY and CDR2 is SMNVEV (reference sequence). The CDR3 is 22 residues long. For the CDR3, the DNA is TGTGCCAGCAGTTCGCTCCGTCCGGGACACCCGCCGGGGGGTACTATCTACACTGAAGCTTTCTTT. This encodes CASSSLRPGHPPGGTIYTEAFF.

The V gene is TRBV9, the J gene TRBJ2-1, with 12 bases identical to TRBD2. The CDR3 runs to 17 residues. The germline V gene encodes CDR1 SGDLS and CDR2 YYNGEE. The V segment lost 4 bases and the J segment 5 bases; nucleotides outside the gene matches: 10. The CDR3 is CASSPPRASGRDNEQFF. CDR3 coding DNA: TGTGCCAGCAGCCCCCCTAGGGCTAGCGGGAGGGACAATGAGCAGTTCTTC.

The rearrangement joins TRBV6-5 to TRBJ2-2; 8 bases agree with TRBD2. The CDR3 contains 15 residues. CDR1 is MNHEY and CDR2 is SVGAGI in the germline V gene. The junction had 8 bases not matched to a gene; V was cut back by 4 bases and J by 7 bases. CDR3 DNA: TGTGCCAGCAGTTCGAGCGGGAGACGGAGCGGGGAGCTGTTTTTT. This gives the protein CASSSSGRRSGELFF.

The V and J genes are TRBV27 and TRBJ1-4, with D possibly being TRBD1 (6 bases). CDR3 length: 15 amino acids. V gave up 5 bases and J gave up 4 bases, with 14 bases separating them. Looked up from germline, CDR1 is MNHEY and CDR2 is SMNVEV (reference sequence). As DNA, the CDR3 is TGTGCCAGCAGTCCCCGACAGGCCCGTAATGAAAAACTGTTTTTT. Amino acids: CASSPRQARNEKLFF. The entire variable domain, with the rest obtained from reference TRBV27 and TRBJ1-4, is as follows: EAQVTQNPRYLITVTGKKLTVTCSQNMNHEYMSWYRQDPGLGLRQIYYSMNVEVTDKGDVPEGYKVSRKEKRNFPLILESPSPNQTSLYFCASSPRQARNEKLFFGSGTQLSVL.

This clone occurred a few times. The chain is built from TRBV4-1 and TRBJ1-5, with 12 bases that match TRBD1. V shed 4 bases and J 7 bases; nucleotides not matched to a gene: 17. Germline V gene sequence: CDR1 MGHRA, CDR2 YSYEKL. The CDR3 covers 19 residues. CDR3 residues: CASSRLLGTGGEVGQPQHF. Here the CDR3 DNA reads TGCGCCAGCAGCCGCCTCTTAGGGACAGGGGGCGAGGTTGGGCAGCCCCAGCATTTT.

The chain couples TRBV4-1 to TRBJ2-3, with 9 bases identical to TRBD1. V trimming: 2 bases; J trimming: 2 bases; junction bases outside the gene matches: 5. This CDR3 comprises 16 residues. In germline, CDR1 is MGHRA, CDR2 YSYEKL. CDR3 amino acids: CASSQSGTGYTDTQYF. In DNA form, the CDR3 reads TGCGCCAGCAGCCAAAGCGGGACAGGGTACACAGATACGCAGTATTTT.

This chain links TRBV29-1 with TRBJ2-7; 11 bases fit TRBD1. The J segment lost 5 bases and the V segment lost 7 bases, leaving 7 bases of the junction unmatched. The CDR3 contains 13 residues. CDR1 SQVTM and CDR2 ANQGSEA come from the germline V gene. This CDR3 reads CSAGQGAANEQYF. The DNA for the CDR3 is TGCAGCGCCGGACAGGGGGCGGCCAACGAGCAGTACTTC.

The rearrangement links TRBV5-1 to TRBJ2-3; the D gene is possibly TRBD2 (6 bases). The CDR3 runs 13 residues. The V end lost 3 bases, the J end lost 6 bases, and 11 bases lay between the germline ends. Germline loops: CDR1 SGHRS, CDR2 YFSETQ. CDR3 sequence: CASSWGVEDTQYF. The DNA for the CDR3 is TGCGCCAGCAGCTGGGGGGTAGAGGATACGCAGTATTTT.

The chain employs TRBV25-1 and TRBJ1-4; 8 bases match TRBD1. The V gene's germline CDR1 is MGHDK and CDR2 SYGVNS. CDR3 length equals 14 residues. V was clipped by 4 bases and J by 8 bases; unmatched bases: 6. DNA of the CDR3: TGTGCCAGCAGTGTTACAGGGGGAAAGGAAAAACTGTTTTTT. Residues: CASSVTGGKEKLFF.

The chain's CDR3 is CASSTQPGYTQYF. The CDR3 DNA reads TGTGCCAGCAGTACACAACCGGGATATACGCAGTATTTT. This chain joins TRBV2 and TRBJ2-3, with a weak D call TRBD2 (5 bases). Trimming shortened V by 5 bases and J by 7 bases, and 13 bases separated the two germline ends. The CDR3 spans 13 residues. Germline-derived CDR1 and CDR2 are SNHLY and FYNNEI.

Concerning this clone itself: This sample includes further DNA sequences coding for the same CDR3. This chain connects TRBV9 to TRBJ1-2, with 7 positions matching TRBD1. With V trimmed by 8 bases and J by 3 bases, 7 bases remained unmatched. CDR1 is SGDLS, CDR2 YYNGEE, per germline. The length of the CDR3 is 13 residues. CDR3 region: CASTTGTDYGYTF. CDR3 sequence (DNA): TGTGCCAGTACTACCGGGACAGACTATGGCTACACCTTC.

This sequence joins TRBV6-6 and TRBJ2-7; 8 nucleotides line up with TRBD2. Unmatched junction bases numbered 6, after V lost 5 bases and J lost 0 bases. The CDR3 totals 15 residues. Germline lookup yields CDR1 MNHNY and CDR2 SVGAGI (reference sequence). CDR3 residues: CASSDSGTSSYEQYF. The DNA for the CDR3 is TGTGCCAGCAGTGATAGCGGGACTAGCTCCTACGAGCAGTACTTC.

The rearrangement joins TRBV27 to TRBJ1-2, with D tentatively TRBD1 (5 bases). The CDR3 has 14 amino acids. Germline CDR1 MNHEY, CDR2 SMNVEV (reference sequence). Trimming took off 1 base at V and 8 bases at J, with 14 bases between the two ends. The CDR3 loop is CASSLFGRGDGYTF. The CDR3 DNA reads as TGTGCCAGCAGTTTATTCGGGAGAGGGGACGGCTACACCTTC.

V gene TRBV18 combines with J gene TRBJ2-7; D not resolved. This CDR3 region has 11 residues. Germline V gene sequence: CDR1 KGHSH, CDR2 LQKENI. Trimming removed 4 bases from V and 3 bases from J, with 4 bases in between. CDR3 coding DNA: TGTGCCAGCTCACAGGGCTACGAGCAGTACTTC. It encodes CASSQGYEQYF.

The chain has TRBV18 and TRBJ1-5; D is possibly TRBD1 (5 bases). Trimming pared 0 bases from V and 4 bases from J, leaving 10 bases between. This CDR3 contains 15 residues. Germline V gene data show CDR1 as KGHSH and CDR2 as LQKENI. CDR3 bases: TGTGCCAGCTCACCACCAGAAGGGGTAAATCAGCCCCAGCATTTT. Residues: CASSPPEGVNQPQHF.

This chain uses TRBV4-1 with TRBJ1-4; D is ambiguous. V was shortened by 8 bases and J by 8 bases, with 12 bases between the two germline ends. This CDR3 is built from 12 residues. Looked up from germline, CDR1 is MGHRA and CDR2 is YSYEKL. CDR3 residues: CASPPRQEKLFF. The CDR3 DNA sequence: TGCGCCAGCCCCCCGCGGCAGGAAAAACTGTTTTTT.

This chain's CDR3 is CAWGDWSKDEQYF. CDR3 coding DNA: TGTGCCTGGGGAGACTGGTCTAAGGACGAGCAGTACTTC. V is TRBV30 and J is TRBJ2-7; D uncertain. The CDR3 sequence is 13 residues long. CDR1 and CDR2 (germline): GTSNPN, SVGIG (reference sequence). V lost 5 bases to trimming and J lost 5 bases, with 16 bases between them.

The V and J genes are TRBV6-5 and TRBJ2-2; 7 nucleotides agree with TRBD1. Germline loops: CDR1 MNHEY, CDR2 SVGAGI. The CDR3 sequence is 14 residues long. V was pared by 5 bases and J by 5 bases, with 5 bases of the junction left unmatched. The CDR3 here is CASSPLQGTGELFF. The DNA of the CDR3 is TGTGCCAGCAGTCCCCTACAGGGGACCGGGGAGCTGTTTTTT.

The chain links TRBV28 to TRBJ1-2; D perhaps matches TRBD1 (5 bases). This CDR3 has 13 amino acids. Germline V gene lookup returns CDR1 MDHEN and CDR2 SYDVKM. The CDR3: CATGWGDFYGYTF. The DNA of the CDR3 is TGTGCGACGGGGTGGGGCGATTTCTATGGCTACACCTTC.

The rearrangement joins TRBV10-3 to TRBJ2-7, with D perhaps assigned TRBD1 or TRBD2 (5 bases each). CDR1 is ENHRY and CDR2 is SYGVKD in the germline V gene. The length of the CDR3 is 12 residues. The V end lost 8 bases, the J end lost 4 bases, and 12 bases lay between the germline ends. CDR3 coding DNA: TGTGCCATCGGACTTCAGGGTTACGAGCAGTACTTC. Translating it yields CAIGLQGYEQYF.

This chain joins TRBV28 and TRBJ1-2, with D possibly matching TRBD1 (5 bases). V lost 6 bases, J lost 12 bases, and 17 bases lay in between. This CDR3 has 12 residues. Germline CDR1 MDHEN, CDR2 SYDVKM. CDR3 amino acids: CASSPGYGGDTF. The CDR3 region has the DNA TGTGCCAGCAGCCCAGGGTATGGCGGAGACACCTTC.

The chain recombines TRBV5-4 with TRBJ2-1; a possible D gene is TRBD1 (6 bases). In germline, CDR1 is SGHNT, CDR2 YYREEE (reference sequence). CDR3 length: 15 amino acids. V was shortened by 4 bases and J by 0 bases, with 11 bases between the two germline ends. The CDR3 DNA follows: TGTGCCAGCAGCCTCCCGGACAGCTCCTACAATGAGCAGTTCTTC. Translated, it gives CASSLPDSSYNEQFF.

This clone was seen only once. The rearrangement joins TRBV5-1 to TRBJ1-4; D is uncertain. Trimming cost V 2 bases and J 7 bases, with 12 bases left between them. Germline V CDR1 and CDR2: SGHRS, YFSETQ. The CDR3 is 14 residues long. As DNA, the CDR3 is TGCGCCAGCAGCTTAGAGGCTAGAGGTGAAAAACTGTTTTTT. It specifies CASSLEARGEKLFF. The complete variable domain, with remaining parts taken from reference TRBV5-1 and TRBJ1-4, reads KAGVTQTPRYLIKTRGQQVTLSCSPISGHRSVSWYQQTPGQGLQFLFEYFSETQRNKGNFPGRFSGRQFSNSRSEMNVSTLELGDSALYLCASSLEARGEKLFFGSGTQLSVL.